Sequencing of this T cell receptor (beta chain) was carried out in a study of cytomegalovirus exposure and HLA in healthy donors. Study results and caveats: The classifier reportedly diagnosed cytomegalovirus status with high specificity and sensitivity. An Asian-associated ancestry cluster reportedly showed fewer N-insertions than the approximately 630-donor mean in a later analysis.

In the PCR, 60 Vbeta and 13 Jbeta primers were used. Generated by immunoSEQ multiplex PCR, the TCRdb table keeps only in-frame clones and is missing some. The repertoire consists of approximately 160,000 clones, with 80% to 85% occurring once and the leading ten covering 0.9% to 1%. Trimming left V 5 bases short and J 4 bases short, with 11 bases between. The CDR3 runs 12 residues. Per the germline V gene, CDR1 is SQVTM and CDR2 is ANQGSEA. Of note for this clone: The antigen is undetermined.

This chain connects TRBV29-1 to TRBJ1-1; D gene unclear. The TCR sequence derives from a girl aged 2-10 years in good health and CMV-seropositive. The source material was PBMCs. CDR3 DNA sequence: TGCAGCGTTAAGGAGCCGGGCACTGAAGCTTTCTTT. Protein: CSVKEPGTEAFF.